The clone carrying this T cell receptor beta chain was observed once. Its antigen is unknown. These data are taken from a study of shared clonotypes between healthy human individuals. Study-wide results and caveats: In general, naive subsets displayed greater estimated richness than memory subsets did.

The assay was immunoSEQ multiplex PCR, and TCRdb's table has in-frame clones only and misses some. In the table there are approximately 1,000,000 clones, roughly 77% of which are singletons. The CDR3 totals 14 residues. Germline CDR1 and CDR2: SEHNR and FQNEAQ (reference sequence). Trimming took 5 bases from V and 3 from J; bases not matched to a gene: 3. The specimen was memory CD4+ T cells from PBMCs. Described subset: CD45RA-negative fraction. The sequence derives from a young man in good health. Some clones in this sample may be carry-over from other donors' samples. The gene calls are TRBV7-9 and TRBJ2-3, with 9 bases lining up with TRBD1. Written as DNA, the CDR3 is TGTGCCAGCAGCCCCGACAGGGGGACAGATACGCAGTATTTT. This codes for CASSPDRGTDTQYF.